The T cell receptor (beta chain) under discussion was sequenced for a study of neurological immune-mediated disorders. Study-wide background: Relapsing-remitting disease affected roughly 30, and secondary progressive 3, of 34 multiple sclerosis patients.

The germline V and J ends were trimmed by 1 base and 2 bases, with 7 bases remaining between them. Germline V gene sequence: CDR1 SSHAT, CDR2 FNYEAQ (reference sequence). This CDR3 spans 14 amino acids. The unsorted libraries had their origin in 2 million PBMCs stored at -80 C. This clonotype showed up many times. Its specificity is unknown. 5'RACE with 10-nucleotide random UMIs produced the cDNA. MiXCR, run by TCRdb on the 5' RACE reads, gives a single entry per CDR3 protein. The data hold over 55,000 distinct CDR3 sequences, with 2% to 2.5% observed a single time. General study results and limits: One related-CDR3 cluster, found by phylogenetic grouping, held repertoires of 18 of 34 multiple sclerosis patients and is a possible signature.

The chain joins TRBV7-7 to TRBJ2-3; D not resolved. The sequence came from a man aged 50 to 59 with multiple sclerosis. The sequencing input was PBMCs. The CDR3 bases are TGTGCCAGCAGCTTAGGGTTATACACAGATACGCAGTATTTT. It codes for CASSLGLYTDTQYF.